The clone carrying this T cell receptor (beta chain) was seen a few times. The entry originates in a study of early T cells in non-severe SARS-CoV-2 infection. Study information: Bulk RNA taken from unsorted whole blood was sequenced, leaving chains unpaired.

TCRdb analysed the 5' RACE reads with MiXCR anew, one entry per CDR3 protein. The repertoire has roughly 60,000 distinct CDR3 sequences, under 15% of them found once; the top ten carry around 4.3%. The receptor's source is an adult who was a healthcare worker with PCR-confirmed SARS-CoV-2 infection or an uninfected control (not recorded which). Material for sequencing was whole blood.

The CDR3: CSVEGGGQNLYNEQFF. As DNA, the CDR3 is TGCAGCGTTGAAGGGGGTGGACAAAATCTTTACAATGAGCAGTTCTTC. The chain combines TRBV29-1 with TRBJ2-1; the D gene is possibly TRBD1 (5 bases). The CDR3 contains 16 residues. Germline CDR1 SQVTM, CDR2 ANQGSEA. The V end lost 1 base, the J end lost 4 bases, and 17 bases lay between the germline ends.